The subject of this entry is one TCR beta chain. What this receptor recognizes is not known. One base away there is no much larger clone; base qualities are not given. The source of the sample is a study of beta chain features in type 1 diabetes (dated by TCRdb to the late 2010s). For the study in its entirety: Patients and healthy donors did not differ in mean age, gender distribution, total cell number or subset yield. A total of about 100,000,000 sorted cells were examined across all samples, and RNA yield correlated strongly with the number of cells per subset. In the study, TCRB repertoires of sorted circulating CD4+ T cell subsets from recently diagnosed type 1 diabetes patients were compared with those of matched healthy donors. Regulatory and stem cell-like memory subsets were isolated from only 8 patients and about eight healthy donors, whereas naive and central memory subsets came from all 30 or so donors. Overall results and qualifications from the work: Because cDNA was sequenced instead of genomic DNA, activated cells with high expression could be over-represented, although the groups did not differ in activation or CD3 levels. Shorter templates might be favored by PCR, yet because patient and control samples were amplified and corrected together, any such skew would affect both groups equally. At VDJ recombination sites, patients with type 1 diabetes made fewer insertions and deleted more nucleotides, a pattern implying thymic rearrangement abnormalities. Type 1 diabetes patients showed a moderate but significant shortening of TCRB CDR3 length in all four CD4+ subsets. Naive, central memory and regulatory TCRB repertoires appeared to be more similar among patients than among healthy donors. Because small numbers of individuals were included in the HLA sub-analyses, any influence of HLA type on TCRB rearrangement was left unresolved.

A single peripheral blood draw of around 0.11 L on average was collected from each donor into heparinised tubes. Using a panel that included CD45RO, CCR7, CD25, CD127, CD95 and CD27, naive, central memory, regulatory and stem cell-like memory CD4+ T cells were sorted on a BD FACSAria II. A purity above 95% was achieved for all sorted populations. PBMCs were isolated right away by Lymphoprep density gradient centrifugation and were stained directly, without culture. Samples were stained and sorted in pairs, with one healthy donor and one patient per experiment, so that batch effects were minimized. The entire isolated RNA was reverse transcribed using the High Capacity cDNA Reverse Transcription Kit, and thus expressed TCRB transcripts were sequenced. Survey-depth immunoSEQ sequencing was performed on stem cell-like memory T cell samples, with an average of about 940,000 total reads per sample. After sorted cells were lysed in RLT buffer, RNA was extracted with DNase-treated RNeasy Micro or Mini kits, with the choice depending on cell number. Each cell subset was processed separately to prevent cross-contamination, with patient and healthy donor samples processed together. TCRB sequences were amplified from cDNA with the immunoSEQ multiplex PCR, producing 87-bp fragments spanning the CDR3 region. Amplicons were sequenced on the Illumina HiSeq platform. Per the original workflow: Synthetic template baselines were used to correct PCR bias computationally, reads within Hamming distance 2 were collapsed, and singletons that could not be merged were discarded. Reads were aligned to IMGT to assign V, D and J genes, CDR3 length, and insertions or deletions at six rearrangement sites. Within each subset, clonotype counts were normalized to sorted cell number, and only after that were true diversity and Gini coefficients computed with the tcR R package. Repertoire sharing was quantified using the overlap coefficient calculated on TCRB nucleotide sequences. TCRdb carries this immuneACCESS record with in-frame sequences only. Its versions omit some clonotypes, under half of them owing to an unresolved V gene in the studies checked, with the rest unexplained. V, J and clone size are taken as reported in that table, and D and trimming were inferred from the DNA itself. The sample includes tens of thousands of clones, with 68% observed a single time. The ten top clones hold roughly 1.1% of the sample.

The germline V gene yields SGHTS for CDR1 and YDEGEE for CDR2. The CDR3 numbers 13 residues from cysteine through phenylalanine. The read is trimmed to its CDR3 DNA, 39 bases read in frame from base 1. Between the V and J ends, shortened by 4 bases and 8 bases respectively, the junction contains 10 bases. This clonotype was sampled from a woman between 40 and 55 years old with type 1 diabetes. Sequencing was carried out using stem cell memory CD4+ T cells from blood. Explained via the paper, the cell subset or site label denotes: stem cell-like memory CD4+ T cells. The chain is encoded by TRBV5-8 joined to TRBJ1-6, with the D gene uncertain. The CDR3 protein is CASSREEDSPLHF. The sequence in DNA is TGTGCCAGCAGCCGGGAGGAGGATTCACCCCTCCACTTT.